This entry lists 20 T cell receptor beta chains sequenced from one sample in a study of CD8 T cells in Susac syndrome. With random hexamers, reverse transcription was performed on roughly 0.45 to 1 ug of RNA. TCRdb passed the immunoSEQ multiplex PCR reads through MiXCR, listing each CDR3 protein once. The profile covers some 450,000 distinct CDR3 sequences, with 85% to 90% appearing a single time and approximately 0.12% taken by the ten largest. The sample was CD8+ T cells from PBMCs. These receptors came from a human donor with multiple sclerosis.

The rearrangement joins TRBV4-1 to TRBJ2-6; TRBD2 might be the D (6 bases). The V end was cut by 4 bases, the J end by 4 bases, with 17 bases between. CDR1 is MGHRA and CDR2 is YSYEKL in the germline V gene. There are 17 residues in the CDR3. CDR3 sequence: CASSPLINRGGANVLTF. The CDR3 bases are TGCGCCAGCAGCCCCCTTATTAATCGGGGGGGGGCCAACGTCCTGACTTTC.

The genes are TRBV6-5 and TRBJ2-1; TRBD1 aligns across 7 bases. With 5 bases clipped from V and 5 bases from J, the junction kept 6 bases outside the gene matches. This CDR3 is 14 amino acids long. Germline V CDR1 and CDR2: MNHEY, SVGAGI. The CDR3 reads CASSEGDSHNEQFF. In DNA, the CDR3 is TGTGCCAGCAGTGAGGGGGACAGCCACAATGAGCAGTTCTTC.

The chain links TRBV7-2 to TRBJ2-7, with unresolved D. Trimming shortened V by 4 bases and J by 5 bases, and 21 bases separated the two germline ends. CDR1 SGHTA and CDR2 FQGNSA come from the germline V gene. This CDR3 is built from 16 residues. CDR3 DNA sequence: TGTGCCAGCAGCTCTCCCATATACGGGCTGGTGGACGAGCAGTACTTC. Translating gives CASSSPIYGLVDEQYF.

CDR3 sequence reads: CASSYSRGLADTQYF. CDR3 in DNA: TGTGCCAGCAGTTACTCCCGGGGACTAGCGGATACGCAGTATTTT. The V gene is TRBV6-5, the J gene TRBJ2-3; 10 positions match TRBD2. J gave up 6 bases and V 0 bases, and 3 bases lay outside the gene matches. This CDR3 contains 15 residues. Germline CDR1 reads MNHEY; CDR2 reads SVGAGI.

The chain has TRBV7-6 and TRBJ2-1; D may be TRBD1 (6 bases). The germline V and J ends were trimmed by 4 bases and 8 bases, with 15 bases remaining between them. Germline V lookup: CDR1 SGHVS, CDR2 FNYEAQ. The CDR3 has 14 residues. CDR3 DNA: TGTGCCAGCAGCTCAGGGGCTAGGATGGATGAGCAGTTCTTC. This translates into CASSSGARMDEQFF. The full variable domain, rest sourced from reference TRBV7-6 and TRBJ2-1, is GAGVSQSPRYKVTKRGQDVALRCDPISGHVSLYWYRQALGQGPEFLTYFNYEAQQDKSGLPNDRFSAERPEGSISTLTIQRTEQRDSAMYRCASSSGARMDEQFFGPGTRLTVL.

The chain couples TRBV6-1 to TRBJ2-7; TRBD1 matches at 7 bases. Germline CDR1 is MNHNS and CDR2 is SASEGT. V lost 5 bases to trimming and J lost 2 bases; unmatched junction nucleotides: 6. The CDR3 runs 14 residues. The CDR3 DNA reads TGTGCCAGCAGTCCTGTCCAGGGGGCCTACGAGCAGTACTTC. This gives the protein CASSPVQGAYEQYF.

This chain connects TRBV28 to TRBJ1-3; D is ambiguous. The length of the CDR3 is 15 residues. Between the trimmed V and J ends, which lost 5 bases and 2 bases, there was a span of 13 bases. Looked up from germline, CDR1 is MDHEN and CDR2 is SYDVKM. CDR3 DNA sequence: TGTGCCAGCAGTCCTTCGGACCTGACTGGAAACACCATATATTTT. Its translation: CASSPSDLTGNTIYF.

There are a few counts of this clonotype. The chain uses TRBV6-6 and TRBJ2-3; no clear D. Trimming shortened V by 6 bases and J by 6 bases, and 4 bases separated the two germline ends. The CDR3 contains 10 residues. CDR1 and CDR2 from the germline V gene are MNHNY and SVGAGI (reference sequence). The CDR3 nucleotides read TGTGCCAGCAGCTCGGATACGCAGTATTTT. Translating gives CASSSDTQYF.

The chain links TRBV11-3 to TRBJ1-5, with 8 bases aligning to TRBD1. The CDR3 extends over 17 amino acids. Trimming removed 2 bases from V and 9 bases from J; junction bases left unmatched: 15. Looked up from germline, CDR1 is SGHNT and CDR2 is YENEEA. CDR3 in DNA: TGTGCCAGCAGCTTACTGGAGCGGACAGGGACCGTTTGGCCCCAGCATTTT. This gives the protein CASSLLERTGTVWPQHF.

The chain carries TRBV5-4 and TRBJ1-5; the D gene is possibly TRBD1 (6 bases). The CDR3 is 14 residues long. Germline assignment: CDR1 SGHNT and CDR2 YYREEE (reference sequence). V was pared by 0 bases and J by 7 bases, with 11 bases between. CDR3 DNA sequence: TGTGCCAGCAGCTTGGGGGGGCAGAGCCAGCCCCAGCATTTT. The encoded protein is CASSLGGQSQPQHF. Drawing the rest from reference TRBV5-4 and TRBJ1-5, the complete variable domain is ETGVTQSPTHLIKTRGQQVTLRCSSQSGHNTVSWYQQALGQGPQFIFQYYREEENGRGNFPPRFSGLQFPNYSSELNVNALELDDSALYLCASSLGGQSQPQHFGDGTRLSIL.

The count of this clonotype is one. V usage is TRBV29-1 and J usage is TRBJ1-1; the D is unclear. This CDR3 is 11 amino acids long. The V gene lost 4 bases and the J gene lost 7 bases, with 10 bases spanning the gap. Germline-derived CDR1 and CDR2 are SQVTM and ANQGSEA. The CDR3 sequence: CSVGVGDEAFF. The CDR3 nucleotides read TGCAGCGTTGGGGTCGGAGATGAAGCTTTCTTT.

V gene TRBV10-3 combines with J gene TRBJ2-7, with TRBD1 as a possible D gene (5 bases). The CDR3 has 14 residues. The V and J ends lost 3 bases and 0 bases respectively, with 9 bases between them. The germline CDR1 and CDR2 sequences are ENHRY and SYGVKD. In DNA form, the CDR3 reads TGTGCCATCAGTGATGAAAGGGGCTCCTACGAGCAGTACTTC. It translates to CAISDERGSYEQYF.

The chain is built from TRBV28 and TRBJ1-3; tentatively, D is TRBD1 (6 bases). Germline CDR1 MDHEN, CDR2 SYDVKM. The CDR3 is 14 residues long. V was clipped by 5 bases and J by 4 bases, with 12 bases between them. CDR3 protein: CASSRTGIGNTIYF. The CDR3 DNA is TGTGCCAGCAGTCGCACAGGGATAGGAAACACCATATATTTT. Full variable domain (outside the CDR3, taken from reference TRBV28 and TRBJ1-3): DVKVTQSSRYLVKRTGEKVFLECVQDMDHENMFWYRQDPGLGLRLIYFSYDVKMKEKGDIPEGYSVSREKKERFSLILESASTNQTSMYLCASSRTGIGNTIYFGEGSWLTVV.

This chain uses TRBV6-1 with TRBJ2-7, with 10 bases lining up with TRBD1. CDR3 length equals 16 residues. After removal of 6 bases from V and 6 bases from J, the junction contained 14 bases not matched to a gene. CDR1 and CDR2 from the germline V gene are MNHNS and SASEGT. The CDR3 here is CASRRKPGQGYSEQYF. CDR3 sequence (DNA): TGTGCCAGCAGACGGAAACCGGGACAGGGGTACAGCGAGCAGTACTTC.

V gene TRBV19 combines with J gene TRBJ1-2; D is possibly TRBD1 (5 bases). The germline V gene encodes CDR1 LNHDA and CDR2 SQIVND (reference sequence). V lost 1 base and J 4 bases, leaving 7 bases between the germline ends. The CDR3 contains 13 residues. CDR3 loop: CASSIATGYGYTF. The CDR3, as DNA: TGTGCCAGTAGTATAGCAACAGGCTATGGCTACACCTTC.

This sequence joins TRBV27 and TRBJ2-5; no clear D. Germline V gene lookup returns CDR1 MNHEY and CDR2 SMNVEV (reference sequence). The CDR3 is 15 amino acids. Trimming took off 3 bases at V and 5 bases at J, with 16 bases between the two ends. CDR3 sequence: CASSFSPSQWETQYF. CDR3 nucleotides: TGTGCCAGCAGTTTTTCTCCCTCCCAGTGGGAGACCCAGTACTTC.

The CDR3 DNA is TGTGCCAGTAGTATACGGGGGGCCCCCGAAGCTTTCTTT. It encodes CASSIRGAPEAFF. The chain links TRBV19 to TRBJ1-1; TRBD1 is a possible D gene (6 bases). V lost 2 bases, J lost 8 bases, and 12 bases lay in between. Germline loops: CDR1 LNHDA, CDR2 SQIVND (reference sequence). The CDR3 covers 13 residues.

The chain combines TRBV20-1 with TRBJ2-1; D is uncertain. The germline V and J ends were trimmed by 0 bases and 2 bases, with 14 bases remaining between them. This CDR3 comprises 16 residues. CDR1 is DFQATT and CDR2 is SNEGSKA in the germline V gene (reference sequence). The CDR3 sequence is CSARERVAVAYNEQFF. CDR3 DNA sequence: TGCAGTGCTAGAGAAAGGGTGGCAGTCGCCTACAATGAGCAGTTCTTC.

The chain couples TRBV5-1 to TRBJ2-3; D may be TRBD1 or TRBD2 (5 bases each). The V gene lost 3 bases and the J gene lost 2 bases, with 13 bases spanning the gap. In germline, CDR1 is SGHRS, CDR2 YFSETQ. This CDR3 spans 15 amino acids. The CDR3 here is CASSSFRGFTDTQYF. In DNA, the CDR3 is TGCGCCAGCAGCTCCTTCCGGGGCTTCACAGATACGCAGTATTTT.

The rearrangement uses TRBV10-1 and TRBJ2-3; either TRBD1 or TRBD2 may fit D (5 bases each). The CDR3 runs to 16 residues. Germline V CDR1 and CDR2: WNHNN, SYGVQD (reference sequence). Trimming cost V 2 bases and J 6 bases, with 18 bases left between them. CDR3 sequence: CASSEGPGPKGDTQYF. DNA for the CDR3: TGCGCCAGCAGTGAGGGCCCGGGACCAAAGGGGGATACGCAGTATTTT.